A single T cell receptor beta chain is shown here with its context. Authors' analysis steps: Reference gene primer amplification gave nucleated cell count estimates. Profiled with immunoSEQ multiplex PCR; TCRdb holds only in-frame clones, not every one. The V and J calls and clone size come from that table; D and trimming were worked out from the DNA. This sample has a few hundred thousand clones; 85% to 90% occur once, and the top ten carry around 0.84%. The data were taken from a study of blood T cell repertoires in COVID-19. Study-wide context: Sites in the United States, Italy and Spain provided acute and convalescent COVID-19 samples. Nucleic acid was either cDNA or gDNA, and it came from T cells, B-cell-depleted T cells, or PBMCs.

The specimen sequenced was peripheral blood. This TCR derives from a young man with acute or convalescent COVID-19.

The CDR3 loop is CASSLSDRAHQPQHF. As DNA, the CDR3 is TGTGCCAGCAGTTTATCGGACAGGGCGCATCAGCCCCAGCATTTT. The gene calls are TRBV27 and TRBJ1-5; TRBD1 agrees at 8 bases. CDR1 is MNHEY and CDR2 is SMNVEV in the germline V gene (reference sequence). The trim removed 0 bases at V and 5 bases at J, leaving 3 bases unmatched. The CDR3 is 15 amino acids.